This TCR beta chain was profiled in a study of low-dose radiotherapy and immunotherapy resistance in tumors. Across the whole study: The 200 mg/m2 dose of intravenous cyclophosphamide was given every two weeks, one day before radiation and immunotherapy. Aspirin 300 mg was given orally each day for four cycles from cycle 1 day 1.

Sample time point: after trial treatment. Treatment here: LDRT plus nivolumab, ipilimumab, low-dose cyclophosphamide and aspirin (RACIN trial). Patients qualified if they had advanced solid tumors that lacked tumor-infiltrating lymphocytes. This clonotype appeared many times. Trimming cost V 1 base and J 2 bases; bases outside gene matches: 6. Germline lookup yields CDR1 KGHSH and CDR2 LQKENI. The CDR3 length is 17 residues. Primers targeting TRAV and TRBV primed first-strand cDNA, covering alpha and beta chains. The authors amplified TCRs for around 20 PCR cycles with a constant-region primer and a V-primer adapter. TCRdb ran MiXCR on the reads and lists one entry per CDR3 protein. The data hold tens of thousands of distinct CDR3 sequences, with around 25% observed a single time.

The specimen comprised PBMCs, sampled after low-dose radiotherapy plus immunotherapy. This chain joins TRBV18 and TRBJ2-7; 12 bases align to TRBD2. This clonotype originated in a male donor with prostate cancer. CDR3 protein: CASSPLGLAGGPYEQYF. Written as DNA, the CDR3 is TGTGCCAGCTCACCACTAGGGCTAGCGGGAGGGCCCTACGAGCAGTACTTC.